This T cell receptor beta chain was retrieved from a study of identical twins (dated by TCRdb to 2016 to 2017). Looking at the study overall: TCR alpha and beta repertoires from monozygotic twins, unrelated adults of various ages and cord blood were deep-sequenced to test whether fetal clonotypes persist. Replicate twin experiments were performed at different times using different library preparation protocols to rule out contamination.

Every donor was a healthy Caucasian. The twin cohort comprised three pairs of female monozygotic twins, all aged roughly 18 to 30 years. The RNA used for TCR libraries was isolated from peripheral blood mononuclear cells. This clonotype has ten or more counts. Its antigen specificity is not known. No base quality values were provided; no much bigger clone lies one nucleotide off. Summary of the overall study and its limitations: Fewer insertions were carried by abundant cord blood beta clonotypes, a similar but weaker trend appeared in young adult naive repertoires, and no such trend appeared in memory repertoires. Because the same donors could not be followed over many years, conclusions were based on cross-sectional statistical analysis. Invariant T cells such as MAIT and iNKT could partly confound zero-insertion analyses, though diverse VJ usage argued against this for most clonotypes. Compared with coincidental sharing between unrelated individuals, out-of-frame TCR alpha sequences shared between twins had an excess of sequences with low generation probability. In beta out-of-frame sequences, excess twin sharing was weaker, because having fewer shared sequences lowered the signal-to-noise ratio. In monozygotic twins, recombination models systematically underestimated out-of-frame TCR alpha sharing, but the models matched the sharing seen between unrelated individuals.

Trimming removed 5 bases from V and 0 bases from J, leaving 9 bases between the germline ends. From the germline V gene (reference sequence), CDR1 is DFQATT and CDR2 is SNEGSKA. The CDR3 runs 13 residues from the cysteine to the phenylalanine. Here the CDR3 DNA is all that survives: 39 bases in frame from base 1. The protocol used for the library was 5' RACE. The reads were generated on an Illumina HiSeq 2000. A universal primer binding site was introduced by template switching, and a unique molecular identifier was present in the final cDNA, enabling accurate counting of TCR cDNA molecules. First-strand cDNA for TCR alpha and beta chains was synthesized from specific primers in the conserved constant-segment region. To control for contamination, every cDNA library carried two barcodes: a SMART-Mk sample barcode plus Illumina barcodes. TruSeq adapter sequences, together with Illumina sample barcodes, were added in two successive PCR steps. Sequencing of the TCR alpha and beta cDNA libraries was done on the Illumina HiSeq platform using custom primers. Turning to the authors' computational methods: MiGEC was used to process raw reads and extract unique molecular identifiers, and MiXCR was used to find CDR3 positions. For each individual, recombination models were inferred using an EM algorithm with the repgenHMM and IGoR tools. The tcR package in R was used for shared clonotype analysis, with sharing normalized by the product of cloneset sizes. To study raw recombination free of thymic and clonal selection effects, out-of-frame nonproductive sequences were analyzed. TCRdb redid the processing of the public reads, applying fastp at Q25 and MiXCR, and retained in-frame beta chains. Each CDR3 protein gets just one entry, which takes the most common genes and DNA from the rows behind it. TCRdb, rather than the study authors, made the V and J calls. The table for this sample lists about 920,000 distinct CDR3 sequences; roughly 12% of them were counted only once. The top ten hold around 1.5% of the sample.

Separately, the same data were catalogued under a study of yellow fever vaccine responses in identical twins. In that second paper, the authors write: The T cell response to vaccination in identical twins was reported by the authors to appear partly convergent and partly personalized. In identical twins, the study followed T cell clones that responded to the vaccine with precision.

The chain is encoded by TRBV20-1 joined to TRBJ2-3; no D gene call is confident. This TCR came from a young woman in good health. The material sequenced was PBMCs. Here the CDR3 is given as CSAWTGSTDTQYF. The DNA sequence is as follows: TGCAGTGCTTGGACGGGTAGCACAGATACGCAGTATTTT.